The rows below give T cell receptor beta chains drawn from one sample of a study of blood T cell repertoires in COVID-19. Sequenced by immunoSEQ multiplex PCR; TCRdb stores in-frame clones only, minus some. The sample yields fewer than 200,000 clones, nearly 80% seen once. The source material was peripheral blood. These receptor sequences come from a woman in her sixties or seventies with acute or convalescent COVID-19. Each CDR3 is given with its conserved first and last residue. The order of the fields is J gene, D gene, V gene, clone size, CDR3 DNA, CDR3 protein. The D gene is left open where the match is weak. Clone size appears in some rows only: once, few, many, or a class for an expanded clone.

>TRBJ2-2|.|TRBV7-2|few
TGTGCCAGCAGCTTGGGCAGAGTCACCGGGGAGCTGTTTTTT
CASSLGRVTGELFF
>TRBJ1-2|TRBD1|TRBV18|.
TGTGCCAGCTCACCGGGACAGGGGGTTGTCAGGATCGACTATGGCTACACCTTC
CASSPGQGVVRIDYGYTF
>TRBJ2-1|.|TRBV23-1|.
TGCGCCAGAAGGACAATCCATGAGCAGTTCTTC
CARRTIHEQFF
>TRBJ2-1|TRBD1|TRBV29-1|.
TGCAGCGTTGAGGGACAGGGCGACAATGAGCAGTTCTTC
CSVEGQGDNEQFF
>TRBJ2-1|.|TRBV29-1|.
TGCAGCGTAGCTTTTCCGGATGAGCAGTTCTTC
CSVAFPDEQFF
>TRBJ2-7|TRBD1|TRBV19|.
TGTGCCTGTTCTAGGGACAGGGTGGGCGACGAGCAGTACTTC
CACSRDRVGDEQYF
>TRBJ1-1|.|TRBV20-1|.
TGCAGTGCTAGAGAACAGGGATCAGCTTTCTTT
CSAREQGSAFF
>TRBJ2-3|.|TRBV19|.
TGTGCCAGTACCCGTCCGGGGAGCACAGATACGCAGTATTTT
CASTRPGSTDTQYF
>TRBJ1-2|TRBD1|TRBV6-5|.
TGTGCCAGCAGTTCGGGACAGACCTACACCTTC
CASSSGQTYTF
>TRBJ2-1|TRBD2|TRBV5-5|.
TGTGCCAGCAGCATTCGGACTAGCGGAGACAATGAGCAGTTCTTC
CASSIRTSGDNEQFF
>TRBJ2-1|.|TRBV7-6|.
TGTGCCAGCAGCGTCTGGACTAATGAGCAGTTCTTC
CASSVWTNEQFF
>TRBJ2-5|.|TRBV5-1|.
TGCGCCAGCAGCTTCCGATCGACAGGCATCCAAGAGACCCAGTACTTC
CASSFRSTGIQETQYF
>TRBJ2-3|TRBD2|TRBV4-1|.
TGCGCCAGCAGCCCATCTAGCGGGGAGAGCACAGATACGCAGTATTTT
CASSPSSGESTDTQYF
>TRBJ1-1|TRBD1|TRBV30|.
TGTGCCTGGAGTGTTTTAGAAGGGGGCCGGCTGAACACTGAAGCTTTCTTT
CAWSVLEGGRLNTEAFF
>TRBJ2-7|.|TRBV5-6|.
TGTGCCAGCAGCTTTGGGGCAGTCTGGACCTACGAGCAGTACTTC
CASSFGAVWTYEQYF
>TRBJ1-5|TRBD1|TRBV5-1|.
TGCGCCAGCAGCAAAACAGGGGATAGCAATCAGCCCCAGCATTTT
CASSKTGDSNQPQHF
>TRBJ2-7|.|TRBV19|.
TGTGCCAGTAGTGGGGGACACCCTTCCGCCTACGAGCAGTACTTC
CASSGGHPSAYEQYF
>TRBJ1-5|.|TRBV19|.
TGTGCCAGTAGTATACACAGTACCTTCCTACAGCCCCAGCATTTT
CASSIHSTFLQPQHF
>TRBJ2-3|.|TRBV7-3|.
TGTGCCAGCAGCTTATTTGGCAGCGGCACAGATACGCAGTATTTT
CASSLFGSGTDTQYF
>TRBJ1-2|.|TRBV5-6|.
TGTGCCAGCAGCTTGGAAGGGGGGGTTTACCTCTATGGCTACACCTTC
CASSLEGGVYLYGYTF
>TRBJ2-2|TRBD1|TRBV27|.
TGTGCCAGCAGTTTATTGGGACAGGGGGCTGGAACCGGGGAGCTGTTTTTT
CASSLLGQGAGTGELFF
>TRBJ1-6|.|TRBV6-5|once
TGTGCCAGTCAGGACACCCCGGACAATTCACCCCTCCACTTT
CASQDTPDNSPLHF
>TRBJ2-1|TRBD2|TRBV27|.
TGTGCCAGCAGTTTAAGGGGAGTTGGGACTAGCGACAATGAGCAGTTCTTC
CASSLRGVGTSDNEQFF
>TRBJ1-5|TRBD1|TRBV7-8|.
TGTGCCAACAGCTCCAGGGGGAACAATCAGCCCCAGCATTTT
CANSSRGNNQPQHF
>TRBJ2-5|.|TRBV30|.
TGTGCCTGGAGGGTGGATCAGGGGGGCCAGTACTTC
CAWRVDQGGQYF
>TRBJ1-6|.|TRBV12-3/TRBV12-4|once
TGTGCCAGCAGTCGCCGTGGCACCCTCCACTTT
CASSRRGTLHF